Listed below are T cell receptor beta chains from one sample, sequenced in a study of cytomegalovirus exposure and HLA in healthy donors. Only in-frame clones appear in the TCRdb table, and some are missing; sequencing was by immunoSEQ multiplex PCR. This sample's table has around 140,000 clones. The sequencing input was PBMCs. The receptors shown here come from a woman between 40 and 50 years old in good health and CMV-seropositive. The conserved cysteine and the conserved F or W are not part of the CDR3 here. Fields, in order: V gene, J gene, D gene, CDR3 protein. A D gene is named only where the DNA matches it firmly.

>TRBV11-3|TRBJ1-1|NA
ASSLGQNTEAF
>TRBV19|TRBJ2-1|TRBD2
ASSVPASGISNEQF
>TRBV29-1|TRBJ2-7|NA
SAGLLGVNEQY
>TRBV7-3|TRBJ2-2|TRBD2
ASSSGGYTGELF
>TRBV19|TRBJ1-1|TRBD1
ASSRDRGVAAF
>TRBV7-9|TRBJ1-5|NA
ASSLMSNQPQH
>TRBV4-2|TRBJ2-7|NA
ASSHDGRDAYEQY
>TRBV5-1|TRBJ2-2|NA
ASSGYRVDTGELF
>TRBV6-1|TRBJ1-5|NA
ASSELLTSRPQH
>TRBV14|TRBJ1-3|NA
ASSPLGGVSSGNTIY
>TRBV29-1|TRBJ1-2|TRBD1
SVGQGEANYGYT
>TRBV29-1|TRBJ2-1|TRBD2
SVSGTSGSRRRNEQF
>TRBV4-1|NA|NA
ASSQDTTISYEQY
>TRBV14|TRBJ2-2|NA
ASSRGQGSTGELF
>TRBV11-2|TRBJ2-7|NA
ASSPLREGEQY
>TRBV5-1|TRBJ2-2|TRBD2
ASSLTSGSRTGELF
>TRBV29-1|TRBJ2-7|TRBD2
SVGTSGDYEQY
>TRBV27|TRBJ2-7|TRBD2
ASSSTSGGTYEQY
>TRBV4-1|TRBJ2-7|NA
ASSQDRVGEQY
>TRBV19|TRBJ2-3|TRBD2
ASSNYAVAGEDTQY
>TRBV2|TRBJ2-5|TRBD2
ASSPLAGVSRETQY
>TRBV5-1|TRBJ2-1|TRBD2
ASSAGTSGRSNEQF
>TRBV28|TRBJ2-7|TRBD1
ASSPTGEFPYEQY
>TRBV5-5|TRBJ1-2|NA
ASSLGLPQYGYT
>TRBV7-2|TRBJ2-3|TRBD2
ASSVLAGASTDTQY
>TRBV6-5|TRBJ1-5|NA
ASSYGLNQPQH
>TRBV11-2|TRBJ2-1|NA
ASSWSGSSYNEQF
>TRBV6-4|TRBJ2-2|TRBD2
ASREAGVVAGELF
>TRBV6-5|TRBJ1-1|NA
ASRTGSDTEAF
>TRBV6-6|TRBJ2-7|TRBD1
ASSYDRVREQY
>TRBV5-1|TRBJ2-1|TRBD1
ASSLGDRGYNEQF